The clone carrying this TCR beta chain came up once. Its antigen remains unknown. The entry originates in a study of cytomegalovirus exposure and HLA in healthy donors. V lost 2 bases and J lost 9, with 16 bases in between. Germline assignment: CDR1 MNHNY and CDR2 SVGAGI (reference sequence). The CDR3 length is 14 residues. Overall study findings and caveats: A further, later analysis showed that HLA-associated TCR beta chains (compared with equally common others) were more clonally expanded. In a later analysis, several top co-occurrence clusters appeared linked to parvovirus B19, influenza, CMV and Epstein-Barr virus.

Both 60 Vbeta primers and 13 Jbeta primers went into the PCR. Generated by immunoSEQ multiplex PCR, the TCRdb table keeps only in-frame clones and is missing some. The sample includes about 200,000 clones, roughly 80% seen only once; the top ten take 2.9%. The receptor was isolated from a man aged 25 to 40 in good health and CMV-seronegative. Sequenced material: PBMCs. The rearrangement links TRBV6-6 to TRBJ2-5; TRBD1 is a possible D gene (6 bases). Written as DNA, the CDR3 is TGTGCCAGCAGTTACACCTCAGGGGCGAGGGCCCAGTACTTC. It codes for CASSYTSGARAQYF.